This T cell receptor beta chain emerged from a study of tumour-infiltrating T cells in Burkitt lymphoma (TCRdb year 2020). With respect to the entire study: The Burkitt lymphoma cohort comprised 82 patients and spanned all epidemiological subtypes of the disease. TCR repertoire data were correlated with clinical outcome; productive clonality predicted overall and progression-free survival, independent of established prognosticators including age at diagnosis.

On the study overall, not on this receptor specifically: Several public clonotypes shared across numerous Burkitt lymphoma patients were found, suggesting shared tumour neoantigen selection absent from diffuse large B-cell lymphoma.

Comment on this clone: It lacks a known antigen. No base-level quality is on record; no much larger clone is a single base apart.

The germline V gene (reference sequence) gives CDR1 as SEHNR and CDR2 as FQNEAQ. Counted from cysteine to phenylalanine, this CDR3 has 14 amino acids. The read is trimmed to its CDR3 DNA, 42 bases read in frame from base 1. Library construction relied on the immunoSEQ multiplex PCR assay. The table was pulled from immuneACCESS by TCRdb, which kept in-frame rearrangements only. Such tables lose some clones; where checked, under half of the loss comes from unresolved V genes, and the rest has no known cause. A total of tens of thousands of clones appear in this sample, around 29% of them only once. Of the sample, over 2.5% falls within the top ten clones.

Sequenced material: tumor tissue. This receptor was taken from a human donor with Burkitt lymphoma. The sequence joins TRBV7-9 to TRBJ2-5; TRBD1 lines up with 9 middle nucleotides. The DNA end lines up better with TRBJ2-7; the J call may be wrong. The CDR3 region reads CASSSRQGVHEQYF. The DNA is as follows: TGTGCCAGCAGCTCCCGACAGGGGGTACACGAGCAGTACTTC.